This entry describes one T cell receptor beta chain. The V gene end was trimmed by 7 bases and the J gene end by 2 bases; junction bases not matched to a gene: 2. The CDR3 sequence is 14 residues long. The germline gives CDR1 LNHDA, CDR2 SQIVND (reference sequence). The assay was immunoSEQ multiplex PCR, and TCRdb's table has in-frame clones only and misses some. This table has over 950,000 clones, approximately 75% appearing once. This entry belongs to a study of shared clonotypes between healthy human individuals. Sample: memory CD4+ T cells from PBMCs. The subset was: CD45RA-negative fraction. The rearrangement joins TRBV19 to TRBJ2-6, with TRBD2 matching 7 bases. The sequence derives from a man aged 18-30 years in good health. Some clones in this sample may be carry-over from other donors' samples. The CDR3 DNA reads TGTGCCAGTACCACTAGCGCTGGGGCCAACGTCCTGACTTTC. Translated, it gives CASTTSAGANVLTF.